The next 18 T cell receptor beta chains were all read from a single sample in a study of cytomegalovirus exposure and HLA in healthy donors. PCR was performed using 60 Vbeta and 13 Jbeta primers. Profiling relied on immunoSEQ multiplex PCR, and the TCRdb table lists in-frame clones only, not all of them. The sample has 200,000 to 250,000 clones. Sequenced sample: PBMCs. The receptors here all came from a girl aged 2-10 years in good health and CMV-seropositive.

The V gene is TRBV5-4, the J gene TRBJ1-1; the D gene is possibly TRBD1 (6 bases). Germline values: CDR1 SGHNT, CDR2 YYREEE (reference sequence). This CDR3 has 16 amino acids. The V end was cut by 6 bases, the J end by 0 bases, with 18 bases between. CDR3 bases: TGTGCCAGCACCCCGTTGGGGGCCATATTGAACACTGAAGCTTTCTTT. Its translation: CASTPLGAILNTEAFF.

J is TRBJ2-7 and V is TRBV6-5, with no clear D. V shed 6 bases and J shed 5 bases, with 11 bases lying between them. This CDR3 spans 12 amino acids. Germline loops: CDR1 MNHEY, CDR2 SVGAGI. Here the CDR3 DNA reads TGTGCCAGCAGCCACAGTCGGCACGAGCAGTACTTC. Translated: CASSHSRHEQYF.

The chain has TRBV5-1 and TRBJ1-1; TRBD1 matches at 10 bases. The CDR3 has 16 amino acids. Germline loops: CDR1 SGHRS, CDR2 YFSETQ. V gave up 4 bases and J gave up 0 bases; unmatched junction bases: 6. CDR3 in amino acids: CASSPGQGLMNTEAFF. The CDR3 DNA reads TGCGCCAGCAGCCCGGGACAGGGGTTAATGAACACTGAAGCTTTCTTT.

The rearrangement joins TRBV19 to TRBJ2-3; possible D gene TRBD2, 6 bases. Looked up from germline, CDR1 is LNHDA and CDR2 is SQIVND (reference sequence). This CDR3 comprises 15 residues. Trimming left V 5 bases short and J 2 bases short, with 14 bases between. The CDR3, as DNA: TGTGCCAGTAGTTCACTCGGGACTTACACAGATACGCAGTATTTT. Protein sequence: CASSSLGTYTDTQYF.

A remark on this clone: A junction end diverges from the germline sequence, so it may reflect a read error. The V gene is TRBV27, the J gene TRBJ2-7, with TRBD2 as a possible D gene (7 bases). Germline values: CDR1 MNHEY, CDR2 SMNVEV (reference sequence). The CDR3 runs 13 residues. CDR3 protein: CASSSHVGGQGSF. CDR3 DNA: TGTGCCAGCAGTTCCCACGTCGGGGGGCAAGGCAGCTTC.

This rearrangement joins TRBV11-3 to TRBJ2-6; 7 bases fit TRBD1. CDR1 SGHNT and CDR2 YENEEA come from the germline V gene. This CDR3 is built from 17 residues. J gave up 2 bases and V 5 bases, and 9 bases lay outside the gene matches. CDR3 amino acids: CASSLTRTGAGANVLTF. The DNA for the CDR3 is TGTGCCAGCAGCCTAACCCGGACAGGCGCTGGGGCCAACGTCCTGACTTTC.

The chain carries TRBV20-1 and TRBJ1-1, with a tentative D call TRBD1 (6 bases). The CDR3 runs 11 residues. Germline CDR1 and CDR2: DFQATT and SNEGSKA (reference sequence). V lost 5 bases to trimming and J lost 8 bases, with 12 bases between them. The CDR3: CSAPGADEAFF. CDR3 in DNA: TGCAGTGCTCCAGGGGCGGACGAAGCTTTCTTT.

V is TRBV2 and J is TRBJ2-5; TRBD2 agrees at 9 bases. This CDR3 is 15 amino acids long. The germline CDR1 and CDR2 sequences are SNHLY and FYNNEI. The V segment lost 7 bases and the J segment 3 bases; nucleotides outside the gene matches: 9. The CDR3 DNA reads as TGTGCCAGCACTAATACCGGGACTAGCAAAGAGACCCAGTACTTC. It specifies CASTNTGTSKETQYF.

The chain uses TRBV28 and TRBJ2-1; 9 bases map to TRBD1. Germline V gives CDR1 MDHEN, CDR2 SYDVKM. This CDR3 is built from 15 residues. The junction had 9 bases not matched to a gene; V was cut back by 5 bases and J by 7 bases. The chain's CDR3 is CASSVQGANFNEQFF. Written as DNA, the CDR3 is TGTGCCAGCAGTGTACAGGGGGCGAATTTTAATGAGCAGTTCTTC.

The rearrangement uses TRBV14 and TRBJ2-1; D unresolved. This CDR3 contains 16 residues. Germline V lookup: CDR1 SGHDN, CDR2 FVKESK. Trimming removed 6 bases from V and 5 bases from J, with 20 bases in between. The DNA for the CDR3 is TGTGCCAGCAGTGAAAAGATTAACCGCCCGGACAATGAGCAGTTCTTC. It specifies CASSEKINRPDNEQFF. Based on the CDR3 plus reference TRBV14 and TRBJ2-1, the full variable domain is EAGVTQFPSHSVIEKGQTVTLRCDPISGHDNLYWYRRVMGKEIKFLLHFVKESKQDESGMPNNRFLAERTGGTYSTLKVQPAELEDSGVYFCASSEKINRPDNEQFFGPGTRLTVL.

V is TRBV5-5 and J is TRBJ1-2; 10 positions agree with TRBD1. J gave up 0 bases and V 0 bases, and 2 bases lay outside the gene matches. The CDR3 is made up of 16 amino acids. Germline-derived CDR1 and CDR2 are SGHKS and YYEKEE (reference sequence). CDR3 in DNA: TGTGCCAGCAGCTTGGCCGGGACAGGGGCTAACTATGGCTACACCTTC. This encodes CASSLAGTGANYGYTF.

This chain connects TRBV28 to TRBJ2-5; D is possibly TRBD2 (6 bases). This CDR3 contains 13 residues. Trimming left V 6 bases short and J 4 bases short, with 12 bases between. Germline values: CDR1 MDHEN, CDR2 SYDVKM. The CDR3 here is CASSLPGLETQYF. The CDR3 DNA reads TGTGCCAGCAGCTTACCGGGACTAGAGACCCAGTACTTC. Variable domain in full (rest from reference TRBV28 and TRBJ2-5): DVKVTQSSRYLVKRTGEKVFLECVQDMDHENMFWYRQDPGLGLRLIYFSYDVKMKEKGDIPEGYSVSREKKERFSLILESASTNQTSMYLCASSLPGLETQYFGPGTRLLVL.

The chain carries TRBV19 and TRBJ1-1; D is possibly TRBD1 (6 bases). The CDR3 has 13 residues. The V end was cut by 5 bases, the J end by 4 bases, with 11 bases between. Germline V lookup: CDR1 LNHDA, CDR2 SQIVND (reference sequence). The CDR3 DNA sequence: TGTGCCAGTAGTCGGAAACAGGGCACTGAAGCTTTCTTT. Its protein is CASSRKQGTEAFF.

The chain uses TRBV27 and TRBJ1-2, with 7 bases matching TRBD1. The germline gives CDR1 MNHEY, CDR2 SMNVEV (reference sequence). This CDR3 contains 15 residues. Trimming took 1 base from V and 2 from J; bases not matched to a gene: 4. In DNA form, the CDR3 reads TGTGCCAGCAGTTTATTGGGGACAGCAAACTATGGCTACACCTTC. Translation: CASSLLGTANYGYTF.

CDR3 loop: CASNIYRGADQPQHF. The CDR3 DNA reads TGTGCCAGTAACATCTACAGGGGTGCCGATCAGCCCCAGCATTTT. The chain combines TRBV19 with TRBJ1-5, with TRBD1 matching over 7 bases. V gave up 7 bases and J gave up 5 bases; unmatched junction bases: 11. CDR1 and CDR2 (germline): LNHDA, SQIVND (reference sequence). The CDR3 contains 15 residues. Complete variable domain (other parts from reference TRBV19 and TRBJ1-5): DGGITQSPKYLFRKEGQNVTLSCEQNLNHDAMYWYRQDPGQGLRLIYYSQIVNDFQKGDIAEGYSVSREKKESFPLTVTSAQKNPTAFYLCASNIYRGADQPQHFGDGTRLSIL.

The chain uses TRBV10-3 and TRBJ2-7; 11 bases fit TRBD2. This CDR3 has 15 residues. Trimming removed 4 bases from V and 2 bases from J; junction bases left unmatched: 4. CDR1 and CDR2 (germline): ENHRY, SYGVKD. The CDR3 region has the DNA TGTGCCATCAGTGGAGTAGCGGGAGGGACCTACGAGCAGTACTTC. Residues: CAISGVAGGTYEQYF.

This sequence joins TRBV5-1 and TRBJ2-5; 11 nucleotides align to TRBD2. The J call may be incorrect, as the DNA end agrees better with TRBJ2-7. This CDR3 comprises 17 residues. Germline CDR1 SGHRS, CDR2 YFSETQ. DNA for the CDR3: TGCGCCAGCAGCTTGGCCTTAGCGGGAGGGTCTCCCTACGAGCAGTACTTC. Translating gives CASSLALAGGSPYEQYF.

The V call is TRBV4-2, the J call TRBJ2-5; TRBD2 agrees at 9 bases. The CDR3 runs 18 residues. Looked up from germline, CDR1 is LGHNA and CDR2 is YNFKEQ. With 5 bases clipped from V and 5 bases from J, the junction kept 18 bases outside the gene matches. In DNA form, the CDR3 reads TGTGCCAGCAGCTCCCCGGTAGGTAGCGGGAGCCCACTGGAGACCCAGTACTTC. Translated: CASSSPVGSGSPLETQYF.